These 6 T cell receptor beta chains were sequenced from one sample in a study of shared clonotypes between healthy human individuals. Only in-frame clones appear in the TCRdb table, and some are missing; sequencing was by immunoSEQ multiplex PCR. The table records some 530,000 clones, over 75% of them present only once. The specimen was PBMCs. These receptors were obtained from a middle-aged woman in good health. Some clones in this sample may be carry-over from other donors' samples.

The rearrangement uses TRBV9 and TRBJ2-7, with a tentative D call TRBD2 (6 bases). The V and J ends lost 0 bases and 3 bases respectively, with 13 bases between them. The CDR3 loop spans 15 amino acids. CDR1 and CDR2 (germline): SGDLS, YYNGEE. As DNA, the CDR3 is TGTGCCAGCAGCGTAGGGGGGGACGGAGTCTACGAGCAGTACTTC. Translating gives CASSVGGDGVYEQYF. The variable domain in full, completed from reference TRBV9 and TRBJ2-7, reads DSGVTQTPKHLITATGQRVTLRCSPRSGDLSVYWYQQSLDQGLQFLIQYYNGEERAKGNILERFSAQQFPDLHSELNLSSLELGDSALYFCASSVGGDGVYEQYFGPGTRLTVT.

The CDR3: CASSRTSGRSETQYF. CDR3 in DNA: TGTGCCAGCAGTAGGACTAGCGGGAGGTCGGAGACCCAGTACTTC. The gene calls are TRBV28 and TRBJ2-5, with 14 positions matching TRBD2. Germline V CDR1 and CDR2: MDHEN, SYDVKM. V lost 5 bases, J lost 5 bases, and 4 bases stayed unmatched. The CDR3 covers 15 residues.

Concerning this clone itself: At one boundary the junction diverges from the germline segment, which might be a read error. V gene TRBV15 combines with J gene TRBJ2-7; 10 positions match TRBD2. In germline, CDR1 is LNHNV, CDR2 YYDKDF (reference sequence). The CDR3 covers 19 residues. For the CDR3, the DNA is TGTGCCACCAGCAGAGATAGGGCTAGCGGGAGACCACTTTGTGACGAGCAGTACTTT. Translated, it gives CATSRDRASGRPLCDEQYF.

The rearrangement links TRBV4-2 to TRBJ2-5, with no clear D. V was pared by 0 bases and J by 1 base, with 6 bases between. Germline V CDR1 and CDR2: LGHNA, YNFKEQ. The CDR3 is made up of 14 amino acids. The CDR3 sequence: CASSQDAGQETQYF. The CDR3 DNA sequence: TGTGCCAGCAGCCAAGATGCAGGCCAAGAGACCCAGTACTTC.

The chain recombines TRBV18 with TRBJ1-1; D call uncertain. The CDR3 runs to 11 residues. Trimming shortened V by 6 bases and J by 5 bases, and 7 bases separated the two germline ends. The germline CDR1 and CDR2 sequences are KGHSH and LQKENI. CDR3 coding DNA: TGTGCCAGCTCCCCAGGAACTGAAGCTTTCTTT. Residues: CASSPGTEAFF.

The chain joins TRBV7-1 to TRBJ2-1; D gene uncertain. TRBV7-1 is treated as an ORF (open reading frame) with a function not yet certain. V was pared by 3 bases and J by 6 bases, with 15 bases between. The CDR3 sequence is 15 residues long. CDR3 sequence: CASSSLGWSGNEQFF. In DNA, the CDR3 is TGTGCCAGCAGCTCCCTCGGGTGGTCAGGCAATGAGCAGTTCTTC.